The present entry profiles one TCR beta chain with its context. The antigen is not known. This record belongs to a study of cytomegalovirus exposure and HLA in healthy donors. The study, taken as a whole, reports: Roughly uniform depth of sequencing across donors was assumed in presence/absence analyses. Analysis performed later found around 15,000 TCR beta sequences associated with HLA alleles at 0.05 false discovery rate. CMV antigen specificity of three CMV-associated chains was confirmed in vitro.

With 60 Vbeta and 13 Jbeta primers, the PCR was carried out. The method was immunoSEQ multiplex PCR; TCRdb's version includes in-frame clones alone and lacks a portion of them. The sample holds about 170,000 clones, 65% to 85% seen once. The length of the CDR3 is 14 residues. Germline V gives CDR1 SGDLS, CDR2 YYNGEE. Trimming stripped 0 bases from V and 2 bases from J, with 9 bases between. This sequence was found in a male donor in good health and CMV-seronegative. The sequenced sample consisted of PBMCs. The J gene is TRBJ2-7, the V gene TRBV9; D is unclear. Here the CDR3 DNA reads TGTGCCAGCAGCGTAGCTGTTTCCCCCTACGAGCAGTACTTC. It encodes CASSVAVSPYEQYF. The full variable domain, completed using reference TRBV9 and TRBJ2-7, is DSGVTQTPKHLITATGQRVTLRCSPRSGDLSVYWYQQSLDQGLQFLIQYYNGEERAKGNILERFSAQQFPDLHSELNLSSLELGDSALYFCASSVAVSPYEQYFGPGTRLTVT.